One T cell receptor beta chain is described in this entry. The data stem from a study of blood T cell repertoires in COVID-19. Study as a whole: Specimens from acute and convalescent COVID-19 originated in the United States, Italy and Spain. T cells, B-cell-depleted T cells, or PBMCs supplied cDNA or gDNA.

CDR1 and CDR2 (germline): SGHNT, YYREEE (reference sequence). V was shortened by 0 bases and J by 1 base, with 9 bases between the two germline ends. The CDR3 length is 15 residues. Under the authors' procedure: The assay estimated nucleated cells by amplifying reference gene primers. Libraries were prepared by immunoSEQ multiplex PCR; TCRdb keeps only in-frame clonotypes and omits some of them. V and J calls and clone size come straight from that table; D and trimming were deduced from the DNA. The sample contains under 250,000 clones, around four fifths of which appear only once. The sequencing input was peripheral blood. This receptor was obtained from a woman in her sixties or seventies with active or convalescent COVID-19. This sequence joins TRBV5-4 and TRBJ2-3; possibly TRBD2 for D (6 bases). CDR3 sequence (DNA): TGTGCCAGCAGCTTGGGAGTAGCGGGCACAGATACGCAGTATTTT. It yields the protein CASSLGVAGTDTQYF.